By share of the sample, the clone carrying this T cell receptor beta chain is large (0.1 to 1%). Its antigen is currently unknown. The source of the sample is a study of OX40 agonist ivuxolimab in advanced cancers. Findings and caveats of the study: Clonal expansion among partial responders at 0.1-3.0 mg/kg ranked near the lowest. Certain nonresponding patients likewise had low normalized T-cell clonal expansion.

Some clones are missing from TCRdb's copy, which holds only in-frame ones; the method was immunoSEQ multiplex PCR. This sample has more than 30,000 clones, with roughly 81% found just once. With V trimmed by 4 bases and J by 6 bases, 12 bases remained unmatched. Germline V gene data show CDR1 as MNHEY and CDR2 as SVGAGI. The CDR3 extends over 16 amino acids. The J gene is TRBJ2-7, the V gene TRBV6-5; 10 nucleotides match TRBD1. The clonotype was recovered from an adult with an advanced solid tumor such as melanoma, head and neck, liver or kidney cancer. This sample comprised CD4+ or CD8+ T cells sorted from blood, obtained in a trial of the OX40 agonist ivuxolimab. The CDR3 DNA follows: TGTGCCAGCAGTTCAAGACCGGGACAGGGGCACATCGAGCAGTACTTC. Translated, it gives CASSSRPGQGHIEQYF.